This TCR beta chain was obtained from a study of cytomegalovirus exposure and HLA in healthy donors. General study findings and limits: Cytomegalovirus-associated TCR beta chains were listed, numbering more than 150. A later examination showed that TCR association rates differed by HLA locus, with DRB1 most and HLA-C fewest.

The CDR3 totals 16 residues. V shed 0 bases, J shed 0 bases, and the junction held 4 bases outside the gene matches. Germline assignment: CDR1 SQVTM and CDR2 ANQGSEA. This clone came up a few times. Its antigen remains unidentified. In the PCR, 60 Vbeta and 13 Jbeta primers were used. In the original analysis: A later analysis counted roughly 74 million unique TCR beta chains, 9.5 million to 12 million shared. Sequencing used immunoSEQ multiplex PCR; TCRdb keeps in-frame clones, though not all of them. V and J calls and clone size are as listed in that table; D and trimming were resolved from the DNA. The sample holds around 170,000 clones; approximately 81% are singletons and the top ten take 0.38%.

The TCR originated in a boy aged 2-15 years in good health and CMV-seronegative. Specimen: PBMCs. The chain combines TRBV29-1 with TRBJ2-1, with 8 nucleotides matching TRBD2. The DNA for the CDR3 is TGCAGCGTTGAAGATCCCGGGACTAGCTCCTACAATGAGCAGTTCTTC. Translating gives CSVEDPGTSSYNEQFF.